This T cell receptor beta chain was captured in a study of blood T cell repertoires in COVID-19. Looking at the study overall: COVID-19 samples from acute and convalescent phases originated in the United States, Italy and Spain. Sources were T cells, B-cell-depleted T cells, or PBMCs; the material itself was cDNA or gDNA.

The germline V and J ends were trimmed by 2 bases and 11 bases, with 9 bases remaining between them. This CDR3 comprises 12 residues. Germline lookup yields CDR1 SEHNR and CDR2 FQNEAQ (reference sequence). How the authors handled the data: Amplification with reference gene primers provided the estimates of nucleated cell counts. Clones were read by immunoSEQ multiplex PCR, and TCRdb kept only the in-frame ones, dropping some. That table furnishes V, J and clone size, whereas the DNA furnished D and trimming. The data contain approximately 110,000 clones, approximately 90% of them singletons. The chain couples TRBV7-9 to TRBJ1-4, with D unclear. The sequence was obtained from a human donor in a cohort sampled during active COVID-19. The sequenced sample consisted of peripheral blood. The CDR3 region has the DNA TGTGCCAGCAGCTTACGGGAGTTTAAACTGTTTTTT. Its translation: CASSLREFKLFF.